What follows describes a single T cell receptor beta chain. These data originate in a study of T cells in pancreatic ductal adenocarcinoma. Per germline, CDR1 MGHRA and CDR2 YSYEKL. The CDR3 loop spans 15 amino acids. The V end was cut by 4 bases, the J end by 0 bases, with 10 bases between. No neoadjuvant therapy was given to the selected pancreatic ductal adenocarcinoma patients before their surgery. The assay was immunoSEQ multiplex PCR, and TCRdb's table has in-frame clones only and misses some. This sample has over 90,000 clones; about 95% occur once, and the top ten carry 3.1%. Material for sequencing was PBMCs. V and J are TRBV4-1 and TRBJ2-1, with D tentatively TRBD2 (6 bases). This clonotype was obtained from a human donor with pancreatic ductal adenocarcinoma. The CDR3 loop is CASSPRESSYNEQFF. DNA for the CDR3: TGCGCCAGCAGCCCCCGGGAGAGCTCCTACAATGAGCAGTTCTTC.